The 19 T cell receptor beta chains below come from one sample, sequenced in a study of blood T cell repertoires in COVID-19. Some clones are missing from TCRdb's copy, which holds only in-frame ones; the method was immunoSEQ multiplex PCR. The data contain roughly 71,000 clones, over 75% of them singletons. Sequencing was carried out using peripheral blood. The origin of the receptors is a man aged 50 to 59 with acute or convalescent COVID-19.

This clone was observed a few times. The genes are TRBV30 and TRBJ1-3, with no clear D. Germline V CDR1 and CDR2: GTSNPN, SVGIG (reference sequence). CDR3 length: 12 residues. Trimming cost V 2 bases and J 0 bases, with 2 bases left between them. The DNA for the CDR3 is TGTGCCTGGAGTCTCTCTGGAAACACCATATATTTT. Amino acids: CAWSLSGNTIYF.

This chain links TRBV7-9 with TRBJ2-7; weak D call: TRBD2 (5 bases). The V gene lost 7 bases and the J gene lost 6 bases, with 16 bases spanning the gap. This CDR3 contains 13 residues. The germline gives CDR1 SEHNR, CDR2 FQNEAQ (reference sequence). The chain's CDR3 is CASTTGLASEQYF. As DNA, the CDR3 is TGTGCCAGCACCACCGGACTCGCGAGCGAGCAGTACTTC.

V and J are TRBV4-1 and TRBJ1-1; D call uncertain. Trimming removed 4 bases at V and 0 bases at J, with 12 bases between. The CDR3 length is 15 residues. Per the germline V gene, CDR1 is MGHRA and CDR2 is YSYEKL. As DNA, the CDR3 is TGCGCCAGCAGCCCGACGCCGGGGATGAACACTGAAGCTTTCTTT. This gives the protein CASSPTPGMNTEAFF.

This clone has just one count. The genes are TRBV10-3 and TRBJ2-2; 12 bases fit TRBD1. The junction had 10 bases not matched to a gene; V was cut back by 6 bases and J by 5 bases. Germline values: CDR1 ENHRY, CDR2 SYGVKD. The CDR3 has 17 amino acids. CDR3 sequence: CAISEGQGASITGELFF. The CDR3 DNA reads TGTGCCATCAGCGAGGGACAGGGGGCTTCAATTACCGGGGAGCTGTTTTTT.

The V and J genes are TRBV24-1 and TRBJ2-6, with D maybe TRBD1 (5 bases). This CDR3 is built from 15 residues. CDR1 is KGHDR, CDR2 SFDVKD, per germline. The ends were cut back, 2 bases at V and 5 bases at J, with 9 bases in the middle. In DNA, the CDR3 is TGTGCCACCAGTGATTCACAGGTCTGGGCCAACGTCCTGACTTTC. Its protein product is CATSDSQVWANVLTF.

V is TRBV10-2 and J is TRBJ2-7; D is perhaps TRBD2 (5 bases). CDR1 and CDR2 from the germline V gene are WSHSY and SAAADI. The CDR3 sequence is 12 residues long. The ends were cut back, 4 bases at V and 1 base at J, with 5 bases in the middle. The CDR3 is CASSGGSYEQYF. The CDR3 nucleotides are TGCGCCAGCAGTGGAGGGTCCTACGAGCAGTACTTC.

CDR3 in DNA: TGTGCCAGCAGCCAAGGCGGGGGGATGTTGGATTCACCCCTCCACTTT. It codes for CASSQGGGMLDSPLHF. The chain couples TRBV4-2 to TRBJ1-6; possible D gene TRBD1, 5 bases. The CDR3 covers 16 residues. From germline, CDR1 is LGHNA and CDR2 YNFKEQ. V lost 1 base to trimming and J lost 8 bases, with 15 bases between them.

The chain links TRBV3-1 (or the pseudogene TRBV3-2) to TRBJ2-7; a weak D match, TRBD1 (6 bases). Trimming shortened V by 2 bases and J by 4 bases, and 6 bases separated the two germline ends. Germline V CDR1 and CDR2: LGHDT, YNNKEL (reference sequence). The CDR3 length is 12 residues. Here the CDR3 DNA reads TGTGCCAGCAGCCAACAGGGGTACGAGCAGTACTTC. Amino acids: CASSQQGYEQYF.

The chain has TRBV7-3 and TRBJ2-2, with a weak D call TRBD2 (5 bases). V gave up 2 bases and J gave up 3 bases, with 7 bases separating them. The CDR3 runs 14 residues. From germline, CDR1 is SGHTA and CDR2 FQGTGA. CDR3 DNA sequence: TGTGCCAGCAGCTTAGAGGGTTACACCGGGGAGCTGTTTTTT. Protein product: CASSLEGYTGELFF.

This chain connects TRBV6-2 or TRBV6-3 to TRBJ2-3; tentative D call: TRBD2 (6 bases). V was cut by 2 bases and J by 9 bases, with 12 bases left in between. There are 13 residues in the CDR3. Germline assignment: CDR1 MNHEY and CDR2 SVGEGT. Here the CDR3 reads CASSYDGGYTQYF. The CDR3, as DNA: TGTGCCAGCAGTTACGACGGGGGTTACACGCAGTATTTT.

V is TRBV7-6 and J is TRBJ2-2, with 12 bases identical to TRBD2. Germline V lookup: CDR1 SGHVS, CDR2 FNYEAQ. The length of the CDR3 is 17 residues. The V gene end was trimmed by 4 bases and the J gene end by 5 bases; junction bases not matched to a gene: 8. CDR3 nucleotides: TGTGCCAGCAGCTCCCAACTAGCGGGGGGAGTGACCGGGGAGCTGTTTTTT. Translation: CASSSQLAGGVTGELFF.

The gene calls are TRBV13 and TRBJ2-5, with 8 bases lining up with TRBD1. This CDR3 spans 15 amino acids. Germline trimming cut 4 bases from V and 1 base from J; bases unmatched to any gene: 5. In germline, CDR1 is PRHDT, CDR2 FYEKMQ (reference sequence). The CDR3 spells CASSWTGLSQETQYF. In DNA, the CDR3 is TGTGCCAGCAGCTGGACAGGGCTATCCCAAGAGACCCAGTACTTC.

The V gene is TRBV7-9, the J gene TRBJ2-3, with D possibly being TRBD2 (5 bases). Trimming took 6 bases from V and 4 from J, leaving 8 bases between them. Germline V gene lookup returns CDR1 SEHNR and CDR2 FQNEAQ (reference sequence). CDR3 length: 12 residues. The CDR3 is CASSPRADTQYF. CDR3 in DNA: TGTGCCAGCAGTCCGAGGGCAGATACGCAGTATTTT.

This clone was detected a few times. The genes are TRBV9 and TRBJ2-1, with 11 bases aligning to TRBD2. The CDR3 runs to 15 residues. J was trimmed by 9 bases and V by 0 bases; bases with no gene match: 5. Germline V gene data show CDR1 as SGDLS and CDR2 as YYNGEE. CDR3 nucleotides: TGTGCCAGCAGCGTAGGGGTAGCGGGGGGGCCTGAGCAGTTCTTC. Its translation is CASSVGVAGGPEQFF.

V and J are TRBV7-2 and TRBJ2-1; 12 positions agree with TRBD2. J lost 10 bases, V lost 3 bases, and 10 bases had no gene match. CDR3 length equals 16 residues. Germline CDR1 SGHTA, CDR2 FQGNSA. The CDR3 sequence: CASSFLLAGGIREQFF. The CDR3 DNA reads TGTGCCAGCAGCTTCCTCCTAGCGGGGGGGATCCGGGAGCAGTTCTTC. Supplemented by reference TRBV7-2 and TRBJ2-1, the full variable domain reads GAGVSQSPSNKVTEKGKDVELRCDPISGHTALYWYRQSLGQGLEFLIYFQGNSAPDKSGLPSDRFSAERTGGSVSTLTIQRTQQEDSAVYLCASSFLLAGGIREQFFGPGTRLTVL.

This chain joins TRBV5-1 and TRBJ1-2; perhaps TRBD1 as D (6 bases). This CDR3 is 14 amino acids long. The germline gives CDR1 SGHRS, CDR2 YFSETQ. Trimming removed 4 bases at V and 7 bases at J, with 17 bases between. CDR3 protein: CASSRSQGYGGYTF. CDR3 nucleotide sequence: TGCGCCAGCAGCCGATCTCAGGGGTACGGTGGCTACACCTTC.

The rearrangement joins TRBV19 to TRBJ1-5; TRBD1 is a possible D gene (6 bases). CDR3 length: 15 amino acids. V shed 3 bases and J shed 3 bases, with 12 bases lying between them. Germline assignment: CDR1 LNHDA and CDR2 SQIVND (reference sequence). CDR3 in amino acids: CASSMGALNNQPQHF. The CDR3, as DNA: TGTGCCAGTAGTATGGGGGCTTTAAACAATCAGCCCCAGCATTTT. Supplemented by reference TRBV19 and TRBJ1-5, the full variable domain reads DGGITQSPKYLFRKEGQNVTLSCEQNLNHDAMYWYRQDPGQGLRLIYYSQIVNDFQKGDIAEGYSVSREKKESFPLTVTSAQKNPTAFYLCASSMGALNNQPQHFGDGTRLSIL.

The chain recombines TRBV3-1 (or the pseudogene TRBV3-2) with TRBJ2-2; 7 bases agree with TRBD1. This CDR3 is 14 amino acids long. Germline V gives CDR1 LGHDT, CDR2 YNNKEL (reference sequence). The V segment lost 6 bases and the J segment 4 bases; nucleotides outside the gene matches: 5. The CDR3, as DNA: TGTGCCAGCAGTACAGGGGCGGGCACCGGGGAGCTGTTTTTT. It translates to CASSTGAGTGELFF.

The J gene is TRBJ2-6, the V gene TRBV18, with D unclear. The CDR3 length is 14 residues. The germline V and J ends were trimmed by 6 bases and 0 bases, with 6 bases remaining between them. CDR1 and CDR2 (germline): KGHSH, LQKENI. In nucleotides, the CDR3 is TGTGCCAGCTCCCTCTCCTCTGGGGCCAACGTCCTGACTTTC. As protein: CASSLSSGANVLTF.